The present TCR beta chain was sequenced within a study of T cell responses to AZD1222 COVID-19 vaccine. Study-wide results and limits: Donor demographics were predominantly white British with a female majority; clonal diversity may be underestimated.

Here immunoSEQ multiplex PCR was the method, and the copy in TCRdb shows in-frame clones only, minus some. The table for this sample gives about 140,000 clones. This CDR3 contains 15 residues. Trimming at V came to 3 bases and at J to 4 bases, leaving 10 bases not matched to a gene. CDR1 is SGHRS, CDR2 YFSETQ, per germline. Turning to this clone: Its target is not known.

The sequencing input was peripheral blood. V is TRBV5-1 and J is TRBJ2-7; 7 bases line up with TRBD1. The sequence derives from an adult in good health. This chain's CDR3 is CASSSVVGGPYEQYF. The CDR3 DNA reads TGCGCCAGCAGCTCCGTGGTAGGGGGCCCTTACGAGCAGTACTTC.